This record covers a single TCR beta chain. The data stem from a study of shared clonotypes between healthy human individuals. Repertoires were generated with immunoSEQ multiplex PCR, while TCRdb's copy carries only in-frame clones and drops some. The repertoire holds a few million clones, around 90% seen once, with more than 0.12% in the top ten. The length of the CDR3 is 15 residues. V was pared by 3 bases and J by 0 bases, with 0 bases of the junction left unmatched. Germline V gene data show CDR1 as LNHNV and CDR2 as YYDKDF (reference sequence). Into CD45RA+ naive and CD45RA-negative memory subsets, the CD4+ cells were split.

This receptor was taken from a man aged 18-30 years in good health. Material: naive CD4+ T cells sorted from blood. Subset of the sample: CD45RA+ positively selected. The chain links TRBV15 to TRBJ2-5; TRBD1 matches at 11 bases. CDR3: CATSRGQGDQETQYF. The CDR3 DNA reads TGTGCCACCAGCAGGGGACAGGGGGACCAAGAGACCCAGTACTTC.